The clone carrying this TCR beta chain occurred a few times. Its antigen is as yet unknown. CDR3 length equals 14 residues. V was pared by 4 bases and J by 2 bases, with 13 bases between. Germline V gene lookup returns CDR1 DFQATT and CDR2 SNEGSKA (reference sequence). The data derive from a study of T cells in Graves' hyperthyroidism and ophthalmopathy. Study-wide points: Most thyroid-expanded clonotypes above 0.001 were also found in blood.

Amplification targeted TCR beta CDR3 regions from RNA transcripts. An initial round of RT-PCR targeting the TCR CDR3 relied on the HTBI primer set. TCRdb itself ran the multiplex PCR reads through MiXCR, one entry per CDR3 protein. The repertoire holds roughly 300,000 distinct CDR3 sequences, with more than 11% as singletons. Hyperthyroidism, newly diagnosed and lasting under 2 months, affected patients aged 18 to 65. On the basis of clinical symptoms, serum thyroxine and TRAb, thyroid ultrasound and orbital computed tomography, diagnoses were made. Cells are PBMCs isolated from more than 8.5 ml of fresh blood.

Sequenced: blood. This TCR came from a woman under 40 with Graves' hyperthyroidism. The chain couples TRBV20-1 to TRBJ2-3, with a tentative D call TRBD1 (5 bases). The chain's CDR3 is CSAIRVPNTDTQYF. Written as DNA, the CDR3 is TGCAGTGCTATCAGGGTACCAAACACAGATACGCAGTATTTT.